This passage covers 30 T cell receptor beta chains from one sample sequenced in a study of blood T cell repertoires in COVID-19. The protocol was immunoSEQ multiplex PCR, while the TCRdb copy is restricted to in-frame clones and leaves out a portion. The table has 310,000 or so clones, roughly 92% seen once. Material: peripheral blood. These receptors originate from a woman in her twenties or thirties with COVID-19, enrolled during active disease.

The V call is TRBV5-1, the J call TRBJ1-2; 7 bases map to TRBD1. Trimming at V came to 2 bases and at J to 0 bases, leaving 4 bases not matched to a gene. This CDR3 has 15 amino acids. From germline, CDR1 is SGHRS and CDR2 YFSETQ. This CDR3 reads CASSFGDSSNYGYTF. Written as DNA, the CDR3 is TGCGCCAGCAGCTTCGGGGACAGTTCTAACTATGGCTACACCTTC.

The chain carries TRBV5-4 and TRBJ1-3; D perhaps matches TRBD1 (6 bases). Germline V CDR1 and CDR2: SGHNT, YYREEE (reference sequence). Trimming stripped 3 bases from V and 0 bases from J, with 10 bases between. CDR3 length: 15 residues. In nucleotides, the CDR3 is TGTGCCAGCAGCTCCAGGGGTAGCTCTGGAAACACCATATATTTT. Its translation is CASSSRGSSGNTIYF.

V usage is TRBV5-1 and J usage is TRBJ2-2; D call uncertain. This CDR3 is built from 15 residues. V was trimmed by 2 bases and J by 1 base, leaving 9 bases between them. Germline V gene data show CDR1 as SGHRS and CDR2 as YFSETQ. The CDR3 bases are TGCGCCAGCAGCTTAGTATCAGGGAACACCGGGGAGCTGTTTTTT. Its protein product is CASSLVSGNTGELFF. The whole variable domain, filled in from reference TRBV5-1 and TRBJ2-2, reads KAGVTQTPRYLIKTRGQQVTLSCSPISGHRSVSWYQQTPGQGLQFLFEYFSETQRNKGNFPGRFSGRQFSNSRSEMNVSTLELGDSALYLCASSLVSGNTGELFFGEGSRLTVL.

The rearrangement uses TRBV7-8 and TRBJ2-7; TRBD1 is a possible D gene (6 bases). This CDR3 spans 14 amino acids. Germline assignment: CDR1 SGHVS and CDR2 FQNEAQ. V lost 2 bases and J lost 3, with 11 bases in between. The CDR3 region has the DNA TGTGCCAGCAGCTTAACAGGGAAGAACTACGAGCAGTACTTC. Translated, it gives CASSLTGKNYEQYF.

The CDR3 region has the DNA TGTGCCATCAGTGAGTCGTACGGGAATAGCAATCAGCCCCAGCATTTT. It codes for CAISESYGNSNQPQHF. The chain combines TRBV10-3 with TRBJ1-5, with D uncertain. CDR1 and CDR2 (germline): ENHRY, SYGVKD. V dropped 0 bases and J dropped 0 bases, with 9 bases sitting between them. CDR3 size: 16 residues.

The rearrangement links TRBV27 to TRBJ2-7; the match to TRBD2 covers 13 bases. The CDR3 runs 13 residues. The ends lost 6 bases at V and 6 bases at J; junction bases unmatched: 2. The germline CDR1 and CDR2 sequences are MNHEY and SMNVEV (reference sequence). The CDR3, as DNA: TGTGCCAGCAGGGGACTAGCGGGAACCGAGCAGTACTTC. Its protein is CASRGLAGTEQYF.

J is TRBJ1-1 and V is TRBV4-2; D is perhaps TRBD1 (6 bases). Looked up from germline, CDR1 is LGHNA and CDR2 is YNFKEQ. Trimming stripped 5 bases from V and 3 bases from J, with 16 bases between. The CDR3 totals 15 residues. The CDR3 reads CASSSLGGAYTEAFF. In DNA form, the CDR3 reads TGTGCCAGCAGCTCTCTCGGGGGGGCGTACACTGAAGCTTTCTTT.

This clone occurred once. The rearrangement joins TRBV5-1 to TRBJ2-1; 7 bases map to TRBD1. Trimming removed 4 bases from V and 1 base from J; junction bases left unmatched: 8. Germline CDR1 SGHRS, CDR2 YFSETQ. This CDR3 contains 16 residues. The CDR3 is CASSPDTGQSYNEQFF. The CDR3 nucleotides read TGCGCCAGCAGCCCAGACACGGGACAGTCCTACAATGAGCAGTTCTTC.

The V and J genes are TRBV19 and TRBJ1-2; D might be TRBD1 (5 bases). Germline CDR1 LNHDA, CDR2 SQIVND (reference sequence). Between the trimmed V and J ends, which lost 2 bases and 0 bases, there was a span of 19 bases. The CDR3 loop spans 18 amino acids. The CDR3 spells CASSITSAGLPSNYGYTF. The CDR3 DNA reads as TGTGCCAGTAGTATAACGTCGGCAGGGCTACCTTCTAACTATGGCTACACCTTC. Complete variable domain (other parts from reference TRBV19 and TRBJ1-2): DGGITQSPKYLFRKEGQNVTLSCEQNLNHDAMYWYRQDPGQGLRLIYYSQIVNDFQKGDIAEGYSVSREKKESFPLTVTSAQKNPTAFYLCASSITSAGLPSNYGYTFGSGTRLTVV.

This chain uses TRBV5-1 with TRBJ1-2; D not certain. The length of the CDR3 is 15 residues. The germline V and J ends were trimmed by 0 bases and 0 bases, with 9 bases remaining between them. Germline CDR1 is SGHRS and CDR2 is YFSETQ. In DNA form, the CDR3 reads TGCGCCAGCAGCTTGGTGGCCCTCGCTAACTATGGCTACACCTTC. It yields the protein CASSLVALANYGYTF.

The chain employs TRBV5-8 and TRBJ2-5; possible D gene TRBD2, 6 bases. Germline loops: CDR1 SGHTS, CDR2 YDEGEE. V was trimmed by 0 bases and J by 5 bases, leaving 17 bases between them. The CDR3 extends over 16 amino acids. The DNA of the CDR3 is TGTGCCAGCAGCTTGGCGGGCGGGATGATGGCGGAGACCCAGTACTTC. Its translation: CASSLAGGMMAETQYF.

This sequence joins TRBV20-1 and TRBJ1-6, with D possibly being TRBD1 (6 bases). V was pared by 3 bases and J by 9 bases, with 9 bases between. The CDR3 consists of 12 residues. The germline CDR1 and CDR2 sequences are DFQATT and SNEGSKA (reference sequence). DNA of the CDR3: TGCAGTGCTAGTGGGGGCAGTTCACCCCTCCACTTT. Translated: CSASGGSSPLHF.

V is TRBV10-2 and J is TRBJ2-1; D unresolved. Germline CDR1 WSHSY, CDR2 SAAADI. The CDR3 length is 14 residues. Between the trimmed V and J ends, which lost 0 bases and 8 bases, there was a span of 11 bases. The CDR3 DNA reads as TGCGCCAGCAGTGAGTCGAGCCGCACCGATGAGCAGTTCTTC. Its protein product is CASSESSRTDEQFF.

The chain is built from TRBV5-6 and TRBJ2-5; 7 bases match TRBD2. The CDR3 is made up of 15 amino acids. V was clipped by 2 bases and J by 2 bases; unmatched bases: 6. Germline V lookup: CDR1 SGHDT, CDR2 YYEEEE. CDR3 loop: CASSFGAGPQETQYF. The CDR3 DNA follows: TGTGCCAGCAGCTTTGGAGCGGGGCCACAAGAGACCCAGTACTTC.

The CDR3 reads CASSGARDRVYEQFF. The DNA for the CDR3 is TGTGCCAGCAGTGGAGCTCGGGACAGGGTCTATGAGCAGTTCTTC. V usage is TRBV2 and J usage is TRBJ2-1, with TRBD1 matching 9 bases. V lost 4 bases and J lost 8; bases outside the gene matches: 9. Germline CDR1 SNHLY, CDR2 FYNNEI. This CDR3 is 15 amino acids long. Combining the CDR3 with reference TRBV2 and TRBJ2-1 gives the whole variable domain EPEVTQTPSHQVTQMGQEVILRCVPISNHLYFYWYRQILGQKVEFLVSFYNNEISEKSEIFDDQFSVERPDGSNFTLKIRSTKLEDSAMYFCASSGARDRVYEQFFGPGTRLTVL.

This clone was observed a handful of times. This chain uses TRBV4-2 with TRBJ1-4; the D gene is possibly TRBD1 (6 bases). Trimming removed 4 bases at V and 8 bases at J, with 26 bases between. The V gene's germline CDR1 is LGHNA and CDR2 YNFKEQ. The CDR3 covers 18 residues. The CDR3 region has the DNA TGTGCCAGCAGCCGGAGTAGGGGCCAAAGGGGGATAGGGGAAAAACTGTTTTTT. Protein product: CASSRSRGQRGIGEKLFF.

This rearrangement joins TRBV3-1 (or the pseudogene TRBV3-2) to TRBJ1-1; D is perhaps TRBD1 (5 bases). Germline CDR1 is LGHDT and CDR2 is YNNKEL (reference sequence). The CDR3 runs to 14 residues. V was pared by 6 bases and J by 0 bases, with 11 bases between. CDR3 amino acids: CASSPDSLNTEAFF. The CDR3 DNA sequence: TGTGCCAGCAGTCCTGACAGCCTGAACACTGAAGCTTTCTTT.

CDR3 amino acids: CASSPGEGMETQYF. The CDR3, as DNA: TGTGCCAGCAGCCCCGGGGAGGGGATGGAGACCCAGTACTTC. The V gene is TRBV5-5, the J gene TRBJ2-5; TRBD2 matches 7 bases. Germline assignment: CDR1 SGHKS and CDR2 YYEKEE (reference sequence). The CDR3 length is 14 residues. The V segment lost 4 bases and the J segment 5 bases; nucleotides outside the gene matches: 8.

The chain recombines TRBV11-1 with TRBJ1-2, with D perhaps matching TRBD1 (6 bases). Germline CDR1 SGHAT, CDR2 FQDESV (reference sequence). The CDR3 spans 14 residues. Trimming shortened V by 0 bases and J by 3 bases, and 8 bases separated the two germline ends. CDR3 sequence (DNA): TGTGCCAGCAGCTTAGCGGACAGCCACTATGGCTACACCTTC. Amino acids: CASSLADSHYGYTF.

Here the CDR3 reads CASSPRTGFYSNQPQHF. CDR3 nucleotide sequence: TGTGCCAGCAGCCCCCGGACAGGGTTCTATAGCAATCAGCCCCAGCATTTT. The V gene is TRBV7-2, the J gene TRBJ1-5; 8 bases map to TRBD1. Germline lookup yields CDR1 SGHTA and CDR2 FQGNSA. The trim removed 5 bases at V and 0 bases at J, leaving 9 bases unmatched. This CDR3 contains 17 residues.

This rearrangement joins TRBV21-1 to TRBJ1-1. TRBV21-1 is marked as a pseudogene. This CDR3 has 16 residues. CDR3 nucleotide sequence: TGTGCCAGCAGCAATATCCCTCGGAGTCAGAACACTGAAGCTTTCTTT. Encoded protein: CASSNIPRSQNTEAFF.

The V call is TRBV5-4, the J call TRBJ2-1; 8 bases map to TRBD2. Trimming took 0 bases from V and 9 from J; bases not matched to a gene: 5. Germline lookup yields CDR1 SGHNT and CDR2 YYREEE (reference sequence). This CDR3 comprises 14 residues. As DNA, the CDR3 is TGTGCCAGCAGCTTGGCTGGGCTAGCGGGTGAGCAGTTCTTC. This codes for CASSLAGLAGEQFF.

The chain joins TRBV10-1 to TRBJ2-1; 7 bases agree with TRBD1. V lost 5 bases and J lost 9; bases outside the gene matches: 13. CDR3 length equals 15 residues. Germline CDR1 WNHNN, CDR2 SYGVQD (reference sequence). CDR3 amino acids: CASSKQGQGSIEQFF. As DNA, the CDR3 is TGCGCCAGCAGTAAACAGGGGCAGGGGAGCATTGAGCAGTTCTTC.

The rearrangement uses TRBV20-1 and TRBJ1-2, with 9 bases aligning to TRBD1. Germline CDR1 is DFQATT and CDR2 is SNEGSKA (reference sequence). Trimming took 3 bases from V and 7 from J; bases not matched to a gene: 15. The CDR3 consists of 16 residues. Here the CDR3 reads CSASGFPGQGTGGYTF. CDR3 in DNA: TGCAGTGCTAGTGGCTTCCCCGGACAGGGGACGGGTGGCTACACCTTC.

This sequence joins TRBV4-1 and TRBJ1-4, with TRBD1 as a possible D gene (6 bases). Trimming took 1 base from V and 4 from J, leaving 10 bases between them. The length of the CDR3 is 15 residues. Germline CDR1 is MGHRA and CDR2 is YSYEKL. The CDR3 region has the DNA TGCGCCAGCAGCCAAGTCCGACAGGTTAATGAAAAACTGTTTTTT. It yields the protein CASSQVRQVNEKLFF.

This chain uses TRBV23-1 with TRBJ2-7; D not resolved. TRBV23-1 qualifies as an ORF whose function is uncertain. The CDR3 sequence is 12 residues long. The CDR3 bases are TGCCAACCTCCCCGAGATTCCTACGAGCAGTACTTC. Its protein product is CQPPRDSYEQYF.

The chain couples TRBV6-5 to TRBJ1-2; possibly TRBD1 for D (6 bases). Germline V gives CDR1 MNHEY, CDR2 SVGAGI. V lost 6 bases and J lost 6, with 14 bases in between. The CDR3 loop spans 13 amino acids. CDR3 coding DNA: TGTGCCAGCAGCCGAACAGGGTCCGATGGCTACACCTTC. Translated: CASSRTGSDGYTF.

This clone was counted only a few times. The chain combines TRBV7-9 with TRBJ2-2; 9 bases fit TRBD1. Looked up from germline, CDR1 is SEHNR and CDR2 is FQNEAQ (reference sequence). V lost 3 bases and J lost 5; bases outside the gene matches: 7. The CDR3 is 16 amino acids. The CDR3 nucleotides are TGTGCCAGCAGCTTGGCTGGGACAGGGATGACCGGGGAGCTGTTTTTT. This sequence encodes CASSLAGTGMTGELFF.

CDR3 protein: CATQGVSNQPQHF. DNA for the CDR3: TGTGCCACCCAGGGGGTTAGCAATCAGCCCCAGCATTTT. The chain employs TRBV24-1 and TRBJ1-5; 7 bases match TRBD1. This CDR3 region has 13 residues. After removal of 9 bases from V and 0 bases from J, the junction contained 1 base not matched to a gene. Germline CDR1 KGHDR, CDR2 SFDVKD.

J is TRBJ2-1 and V is TRBV19; the match to TRBD2 covers 9 bases. The germline CDR1 and CDR2 sequences are LNHDA and SQIVND (reference sequence). The length of the CDR3 is 16 residues. V shed 6 bases, J shed 8 bases, and the junction held 14 bases outside the gene matches. CDR3 in DNA: TGTGCCAGTAGCTCGGGGTCCGGGACTAGCTCTCATGAGCAGTTCTTC. Protein product: CASSSGSGTSSHEQFF.